This TCR beta chain was recovered during a study of response to subunit inactivated influenza vaccine. One entry per CDR3 protein, called by TCRdb with MiXCR from the RT-PCR reads. Among approximately 680,000 distinct CDR3 sequences listed, more than 15% were seen once. The table lists this clonotype with a few counts. This CDR3 is 15 amino acids long. Germline lookup yields CDR1 SGHRS and CDR2 YFSETQ. V gave up 6 bases and J gave up 0 bases; unmatched junction bases: 7. The clonotype was recovered from a man aged 50 or older who received an inactivated influenza vaccine. This sequence joins TRBV5-1 and TRBJ2-3; 7 positions match TRBD2. The source was PBMCs from blood, collected 11 to 12 days after vaccination. The CDR3, as DNA: TGCGCCAGCACCACGAGCGGGGCCAGCACAGATACGCAGTATTTT. Its protein product is CASTTSGASTDTQYF.